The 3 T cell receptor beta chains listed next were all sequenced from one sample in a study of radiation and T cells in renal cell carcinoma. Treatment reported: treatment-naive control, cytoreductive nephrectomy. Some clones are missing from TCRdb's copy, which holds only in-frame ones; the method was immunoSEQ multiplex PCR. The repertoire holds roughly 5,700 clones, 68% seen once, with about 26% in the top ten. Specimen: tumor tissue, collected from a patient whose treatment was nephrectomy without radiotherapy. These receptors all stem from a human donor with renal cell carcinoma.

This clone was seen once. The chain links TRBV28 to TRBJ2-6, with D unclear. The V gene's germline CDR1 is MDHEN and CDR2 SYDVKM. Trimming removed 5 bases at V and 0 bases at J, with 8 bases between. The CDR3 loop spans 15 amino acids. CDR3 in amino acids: CASSLLSSGANVLTF. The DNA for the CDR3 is TGTGCCAGCAGTCTGCTTTCCTCTGGGGCCAACGTCCTGACTTTC.

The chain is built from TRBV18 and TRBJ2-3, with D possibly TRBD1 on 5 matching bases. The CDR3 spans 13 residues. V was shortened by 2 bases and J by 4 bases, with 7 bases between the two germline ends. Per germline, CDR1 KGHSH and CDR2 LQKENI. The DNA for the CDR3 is TGTGCCAGCTCACCATCCAGGGCAGATACGCAGTATTTT. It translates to CASSPSRADTQYF.

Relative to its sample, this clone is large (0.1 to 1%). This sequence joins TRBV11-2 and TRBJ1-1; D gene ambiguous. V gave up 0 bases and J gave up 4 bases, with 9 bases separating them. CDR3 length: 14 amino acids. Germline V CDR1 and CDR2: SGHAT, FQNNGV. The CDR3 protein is CASSLELKGTEAFF. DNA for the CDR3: TGTGCCAGCAGCTTAGAGCTTAAGGGCACTGAAGCTTTCTTT.